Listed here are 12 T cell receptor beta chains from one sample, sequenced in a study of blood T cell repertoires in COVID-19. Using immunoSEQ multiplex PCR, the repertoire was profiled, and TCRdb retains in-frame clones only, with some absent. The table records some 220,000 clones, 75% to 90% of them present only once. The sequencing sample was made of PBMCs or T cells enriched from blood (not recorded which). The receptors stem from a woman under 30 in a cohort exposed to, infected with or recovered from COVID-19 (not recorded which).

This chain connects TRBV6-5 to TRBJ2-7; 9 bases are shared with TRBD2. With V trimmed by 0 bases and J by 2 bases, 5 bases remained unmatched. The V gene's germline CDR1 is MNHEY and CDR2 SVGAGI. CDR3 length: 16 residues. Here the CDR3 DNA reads TGTGCCAGCAGTTACTCGAAGGGCGGGGGGGCCTACGAGCAGTACTTC. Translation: CASSYSKGGGAYEQYF.

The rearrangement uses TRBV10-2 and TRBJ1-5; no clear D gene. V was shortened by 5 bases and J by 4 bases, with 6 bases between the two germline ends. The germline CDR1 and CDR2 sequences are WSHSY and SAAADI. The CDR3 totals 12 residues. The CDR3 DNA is TGCGCCAGCAGTTCGGAGAATCAGCCCCAGCATTTT. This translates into CASSSENQPQHF.

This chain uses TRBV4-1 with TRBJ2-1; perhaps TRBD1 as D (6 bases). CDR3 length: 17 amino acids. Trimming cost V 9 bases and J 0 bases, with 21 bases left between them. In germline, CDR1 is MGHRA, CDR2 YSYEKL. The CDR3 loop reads CASNEILRGSSYNEQFF. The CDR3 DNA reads TGCGCCAGTAACGAAATTTTGAGGGGGAGCTCCTACAATGAGCAGTTCTTC.

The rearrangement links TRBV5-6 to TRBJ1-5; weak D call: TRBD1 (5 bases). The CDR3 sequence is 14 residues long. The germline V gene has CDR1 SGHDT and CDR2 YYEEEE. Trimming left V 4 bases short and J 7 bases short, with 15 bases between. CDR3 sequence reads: CASSPRGVSQPQHF. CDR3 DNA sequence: TGTGCCAGCAGCCCCCGGGGGGTATCGCAGCCCCAGCATTTT.

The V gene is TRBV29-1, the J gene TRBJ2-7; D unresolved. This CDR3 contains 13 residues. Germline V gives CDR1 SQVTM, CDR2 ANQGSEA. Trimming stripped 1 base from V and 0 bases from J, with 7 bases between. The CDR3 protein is CSVEAASSYEQYF. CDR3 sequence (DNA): TGCAGCGTTGAAGCGGCTAGCTCCTACGAGCAGTACTTC.

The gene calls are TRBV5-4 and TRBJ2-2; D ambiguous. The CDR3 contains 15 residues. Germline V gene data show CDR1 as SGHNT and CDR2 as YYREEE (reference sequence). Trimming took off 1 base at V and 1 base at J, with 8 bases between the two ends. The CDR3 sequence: CASSLSGRNTGELFF. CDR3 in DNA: TGTGCCAGCAGCTTGAGTGGCAGGAACACCGGGGAGCTGTTTTTT.

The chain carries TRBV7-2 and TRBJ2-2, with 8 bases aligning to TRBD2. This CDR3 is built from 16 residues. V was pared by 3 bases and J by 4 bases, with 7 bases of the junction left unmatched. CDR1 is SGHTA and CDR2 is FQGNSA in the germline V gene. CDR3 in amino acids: CASSLASGYITGELFF. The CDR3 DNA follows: TGTGCCAGCAGCTTGGCTAGCGGGTACATCACCGGGGAGCTGTTTTTT.

The CDR3 nucleotides read TGTGCCAGCAGGACTACAGGGGGGGCCAACGAGCAGTACTTC. It specifies CASRTTGGANEQYF. V is TRBV28 and J is TRBJ2-7; maybe TRBD1 (8 bases). Germline V gene lookup returns CDR1 MDHEN and CDR2 SYDVKM. The length of the CDR3 is 14 residues. V lost 6 bases and J 5 bases, leaving 17 bases between the germline ends.

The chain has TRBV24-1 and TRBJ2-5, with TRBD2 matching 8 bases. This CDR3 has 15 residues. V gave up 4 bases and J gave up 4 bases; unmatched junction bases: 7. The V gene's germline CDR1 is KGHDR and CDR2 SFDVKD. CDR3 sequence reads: CATSDPRGGRETQYF. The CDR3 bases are TGTGCCACCAGTGACCCCCGGGGGGGCCGAGAGACCCAGTACTTC.

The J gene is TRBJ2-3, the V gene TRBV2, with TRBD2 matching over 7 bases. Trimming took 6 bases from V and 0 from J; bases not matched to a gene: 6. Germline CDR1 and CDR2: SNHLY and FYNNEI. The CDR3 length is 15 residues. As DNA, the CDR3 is TGTGCCAGCAGACCGAGCGGGGCCAGCACAGATACGCAGTATTTT. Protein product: CASRPSGASTDTQYF.

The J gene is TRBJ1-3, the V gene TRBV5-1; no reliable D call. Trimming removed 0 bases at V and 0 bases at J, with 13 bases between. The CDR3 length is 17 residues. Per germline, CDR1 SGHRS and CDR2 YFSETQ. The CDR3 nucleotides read TGCGCCAGCAGCTTGGCCGGGAGCCTAAGCTCTGGAAACACCATATATTTT. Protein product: CASSLAGSLSSGNTIYF.

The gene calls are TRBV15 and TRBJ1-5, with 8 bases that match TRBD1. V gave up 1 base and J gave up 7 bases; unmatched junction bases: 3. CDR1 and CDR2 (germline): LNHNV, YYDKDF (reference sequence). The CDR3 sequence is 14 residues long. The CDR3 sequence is CATSRVRGRQPQHF. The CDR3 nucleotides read TGTGCCACCAGCAGAGTCAGGGGGCGGCAGCCCCAGCATTTT.